This is a list of T cell receptor beta chains from one sample in a study of blood T cell repertoires in COVID-19. Method: immunoSEQ multiplex PCR; TCRdb's copy keeps in-frame clones and lacks some. This table holds some 190,000 clones, 70% to 90% found once. What was sequenced was peripheral blood. These receptors were collected from a woman of 80 years or more with acute or convalescent COVID-19. The CDR3 runs from the conserved cysteine through the conserved F or W. A D gene is named only where the DNA matches it firmly. For some rows the clone size is stated as once, few or many, or as a class when expanded; others skip it.

>TRBV7-9|TRBD1|once|TRBJ2-5
CASSPDRAMRETQYF
TGTGCCAGCAGTCCCGACAGGGCTATGCGAGAGACCCAGTACTTC
>TRBV7-2|-|-|TRBJ1-4
CASSFGSRGGEKLFF
TGTGCCAGCAGCTTTGGCTCAAGGGGAGGCGAAAAACTGTTTTTT
>TRBV4-2|-|-|TRBJ1-1
CASSQPPERAFF
TGTGCCAGCAGCCAACCCCCCGAGCGGGCTTTCTTT
>TRBV29-1|-|-|TRBJ2-7
CSVERGDGGQYF
TGCAGCGTTGAACGGGGTGATGGCGGGCAGTACTTC
>TRBV30|-|-|TRBJ1-4
CAWSIREKLFF
TGTGCCTGGAGTATCCGGGAAAAACTGTTTTTT
>TRBV7-8|TRBD1|once|TRBJ1-5
CASSSQGAGNQPQHF
TGTGCCAGCAGCTCACAGGGGGCGGGCAATCAGCCCCAGCATTTT
>TRBV7-4|TRBD1|-|TRBJ1-2
CASSLGVRGRCYGYTF
TGTGCCAGCAGCTTAGGAGTGAGGGGGCGATGCTATGGCTACACCTTC
>TRBV18|TRBD1|-|TRBJ1-1
CASSPRVWDRGNTEAFF
TGTGCCAGCTCACCAAGGGTTTGGGACAGGGGGAACACTGAAGCTTTCTTT
>TRBV15|-|-|TRBJ1-1
CATSRVSEGDIQIEAFF
TGTGCCACCAGCAGAGTTTCGGAAGGGGACATTCAAATTGAAGCTTTCTTT
>TRBV5-1|-|-|TRBJ2-3
CASSRFGRGETDTQYF
TGCGCCAGCAGTCGTTTCGGCAGGGGTGAGACAGATACGCAGTATTTT
>TRBV6-1|TRBD1|-|TRBJ1-3
CASSDLPGQGWNTIYF
TGTGCCAGCAGTGATCTACCGGGACAGGGTTGGAACACCATATATTTT
>TRBV7-6|-|-|TRBJ1-5
CASSLIGNSNQPQHF
TGTGCCAGCAGCTTAATCGGTAATAGCAATCAGCCCCAGCATTTT
>TRBV6-2/TRBV6-3|TRBD1|-|TRBJ2-1
CASSWGTETGEQFF
TGTGCCAGCAGTTGGGGGACAGAAACGGGCGAGCAGTTCTTC
>TRBV7-2|TRBD2|-|TRBJ2-1
CASSLAAGEHNEQFF
TGTGCCAGCAGCTTAGCGGCGGGAGAACACAATGAGCAGTTCTTC
>TRBV27|-|-|TRBJ2-3
CASSWGLGAQFTDTQYF
TGTGCCAGCAGCTGGGGCCTAGGAGCCCAATTCACAGATACGCAGTATTTT
>TRBV24-1|-|-|TRBJ1-5
CATKAPGNQPQHF
TGTGCCACCAAAGCCCCCGGCAATCAGCCCCAGCATTTT
>TRBV12-5|-|-|TRBJ1-1
CASGLNTEAFF
TGTGCTAGTGGACTTAACACTGAAGCTTTCTTT
>TRBV27|TRBD1|-|TRBJ2-2
CASSPRDRDGVGELFF
TGTGCCAGCAGTCCCCGGGACAGGGACGGTGTTGGGGAGCTGTTTTTT
>TRBV5-1|-|-|TRBJ2-5
CASSPLRETQYF
TGCGCCAGCAGCCCCCTCAGGGAGACCCAGTACTTC
>TRBV12-5|-|-|TRBJ2-5
CASGLAGRETQYF
TGTGCTAGTGGTTTGGCGGGAAGGGAGACCCAGTACTTC
>TRBV18|-|-|TRBJ1-1
CASSPSLRLDTEAFF
TGTGCCAGCTCGCCGTCATTGCGGTTGGACACTGAAGCTTTCTTT
>TRBV21-1|-|-|TRBJ1-1
CASSKVSSEAFF
TGTGCCAGCAGCAAAGTTTCGAGTGAAGCTTTCTTT
>TRBV14|TRBD2|-|TRBJ2-1
CASSPGLAGIRNEQFF
TGTGCCAGCAGCCCCGGACTAGCGGGAATTAGGAATGAGCAGTTCTTC
>TRBV11-2|TRBD1|-|TRBJ2-7
CASSSGTGGREQYF
TGTGCCAGCAGCTCCGGGACAGGGGGACGTGAGCAGTACTTC
>TRBV20-1|-|-|TRBJ2-7
CSARQGYEQYF
TGCAGTGCTAGGCAGGGCTACGAGCAGTACTTC
>TRBV25-1|-|-|TRBJ1-5
CASSDAAGGNQPQHF
TGTGCCAGCAGTGATGCGGCAGGAGGTAATCAGCCCCAGCATTTT
>TRBV15|-|few|TRBJ1-6
CATSRASNSPLHF
TGTGCCACCAGCAGAGCTAGTAATTCACCCCTCCACTTT
>TRBV5-1|TRBD2|-|TRBJ2-7
CASSLGQTSDEQYF
TGCGCCAGCAGCTTGGGGCAAACTAGCGACGAGCAGTACTTC
>TRBV3-1/TRBV3-2|-|-|TRBJ1-2
CASSQDTLAGVLRGYTF
TGTGCCAGCAGCCAAGATACCCTGGCCGGGGTTTTGAGAGGCTACACCTTC
>TRBV9|-|-|TRBJ1-5
CASSVGLNQPQHF
TGTGCCAGCAGCGTGGGCCTCAATCAGCCCCAGCATTTT
>TRBV2|-|once|TRBJ1-1
CASSASRRNTEAFF
TGTGCCAGCAGTGCTTCCCGGAGGAACACTGAAGCTTTCTTT
>TRBV7-2|-|-|TRBJ2-1
CASSYLEGRTYNEQFF
TGTGCCAGCAGCTACCTCGAGGGCCGCACCTACAATGAGCAGTTCTTC
>TRBV21-1|-|few|TRBJ2-7
CASSKTQGAGEQYF
TGTGCCAGCAGCAAAACCCAGGGGGCTGGTGAGCAGTACTTC
>TRBV28|TRBD1|few|TRBJ1-5
CASSPGQTVAQHF
TGTGCCAGCAGTCCGGGACAGACGGTGGCCCAGCATTTT
>TRBV27|-|-|TRBJ1-6
CASSVRIGVPHSPLHF
TGTGCCAGCAGTGTTAGAATCGGGGTGCCCCATTCACCCCTCCACTTT
>TRBV28|-|-|TRBJ1-2
CASSRGGPARDGYTF
TGTGCCAGCAGTCGGGGGGGCCCAGCTCGGGATGGCTACACCTTC
>TRBV7-2|-|-|TRBJ1-5
CASSLVTPNQPQHF
TGTGCCAGCAGCTTAGTGACACCAAATCAGCCCCAGCATTTT
>TRBV19|-|once|TRBJ1-2
CASSQGSNYGYTF
TGTGCCAGTAGTCAGGGATCCAACTATGGCTACACCTTC
>TRBV4-2|-|-|TRBJ2-5
CASSQDRATQETQYF
TGTGCCAGCAGCCAAGACAGGGCGACCCAAGAGACCCAGTACTTC
>TRBV25-1|TRBD1|-|TRBJ2-1
CASSIGQGADEQFF
TGTGCCAGCAGTATCGGACAGGGGGCTGATGAGCAGTTCTTC
>TRBV19|TRBD1|-|TRBJ1-5
CASQEQGVQPQHF
TGTGCCAGCCAGGAACAGGGGGTTCAGCCCCAGCATTTT
>TRBV4-2|TRBD2|-|TRBJ2-3
CASSQAVVSGKDTQYF
TGTGCCAGCAGCCAAGCGGTGGTTAGCGGGAAGGATACGCAGTATTTT
>TRBV19|TRBD1|-|TRBJ1-4
CASSITLGQAAETHF
TGTGCCAGTAGTATTACTTTGGGACAGGCGGCCGAAACCCATTTT
>TRBV18|-|-|TRBJ2-2
CASSPTGGELFF
TGTGCCAGCTCACCTACAGGCGGGGAGCTGTTTTTT